This T cell receptor beta chain derives from a study of shared clonotypes between healthy human individuals. About the study: Three plates were used per donor for CD4 naive, three for CD4 memory, two for CD8 naive and one for CD8 memory.

With respect to this clone: The antigen is not known.

General study findings and limits: When compared with the clonotypes that were shared by all four sorted-subset donors, the non-shared clonotypes turned out to have lower generation probabilities.

Using immunoSEQ multiplex PCR, the repertoire was profiled, and TCRdb retains in-frame clones only, with some absent. The sample shows a few million clones, 90% to 95% of them seen only once. After removal of 6 bases from V and 0 bases from J, the junction contained 3 bases not matched to a gene. The CDR3 covers 16 residues. Material: naive CD4+ T cells from PBMCs. Stated subset: CD45RA+ positively selected. The sequence came from a man between 18 and 29 years old in good health. Some clones in this sample may be carry-over from other donors' samples. This sequence joins TRBV6-7 and TRBJ2-1; 12 positions match TRBD2. TRBV6-7 is given ORF status, its function remaining uncertain. The CDR3 spells CASRTSGGTSYNEQFF. CDR3 sequence (DNA): TGTGCCAGCAGAACTAGCGGGGGGACCTCCTACAATGAGCAGTTCTTC.